A single sample gave rise to the 22 T cell receptor beta chains below, sequenced in a study of cytomegalovirus exposure and HLA in healthy donors. Assay: immunoSEQ multiplex PCR; the TCRdb copy retains only in-frame clones and omits some. This table has 150,000 to 200,000 clones, roughly 91% appearing once. Sequenced: PBMCs. These receptors came from a man aged 18 to 30 in good health and CMV-seropositive.

The V gene is TRBV5-1, the J gene TRBJ2-7, with D hard to call. This CDR3 contains 15 residues. Trimming shortened V by 4 bases and J by 7 bases, and 21 bases separated the two germline ends. Germline values: CDR1 SGHRS, CDR2 YFSETQ. The CDR3 region is CASSPLSVSSREQYF. In DNA, the CDR3 is TGCGCCAGCAGCCCCCTCAGCGTTAGCTCGCGGGAGCAGTACTTC. The whole variable domain, filled in from reference TRBV5-1 and TRBJ2-7, reads KAGVTQTPRYLIKTRGQQVTLSCSPISGHRSVSWYQQTPGQGLQFLFEYFSETQRNKGNFPGRFSGRQFSNSRSEMNVSTLELGDSALYLCASSPLSVSSREQYFGPGTRLTVT.

CDR3 amino acids: CASSLEGGGRREQFF. CDR3 DNA: TGTGCCAGCAGCCTAGAGGGAGGGGGGAGACGTGAGCAGTTCTTC. V gene TRBV9 combines with J gene TRBJ2-1, with D possibly being TRBD2 (7 bases). V lost 4 bases and J 9 bases, leaving 20 bases between the germline ends. Germline-derived CDR1 and CDR2 are SGDLS and YYNGEE. The CDR3 loop spans 15 amino acids.

This clone was observed once. CDR3 loop: CASSDEWQNGVNTEAFF. The DNA for the CDR3 is TGTGCCAGCAGTGACGAGTGGCAGAACGGGGTGAACACTGAAGCTTTCTTT. The rearrangement uses TRBV6-4 and TRBJ1-1; no clear D gene. The CDR3 extends over 17 amino acids. Germline-derived CDR1 and CDR2 are MRHNA and SNTAGT. V was cut by 2 bases and J by 0 bases, with 16 bases left in between.

This rearrangement joins TRBV5-1 to TRBJ2-7; 8 positions agree with TRBD1. CDR1 is SGHRS, CDR2 YFSETQ, per germline. This CDR3 is built from 17 residues. The J segment lost 0 bases and the V segment lost 0 bases, leaving 8 bases of the junction unmatched. CDR3 residues: CASSLVGQGASSYEQYF. The CDR3 nucleotides are TGCGCCAGCAGCTTGGTCGGACAGGGAGCCAGCTCCTACGAGCAGTACTTC.

CDR3 DNA sequence: TGTGCCAGCAGCGGGACTAGCGGGATCCGGGGCGAGCAGTACTTC. This encodes CASSGTSGIRGEQYF. This rearrangement joins TRBV11-2 to TRBJ2-7, with TRBD2 identical over 13 bases. The J segment lost 6 bases and the V segment lost 5 bases, leaving 7 bases of the junction unmatched. Per the germline V gene, CDR1 is SGHAT and CDR2 is FQNNGV. This CDR3 comprises 15 residues.

The chain employs TRBV5-1 and TRBJ2-1; 9 nucleotides align to TRBD1. V shed 2 bases, J shed 1 base, and the junction held 4 bases outside the gene matches. The germline V gene has CDR1 SGHRS and CDR2 YFSETQ. This CDR3 spans 16 amino acids. CDR3 nucleotides: TGCGCCAGCAGCTTACAGGGGGCAGTTTCCTACAATGAGCAGTTCTTC. This sequence encodes CASSLQGAVSYNEQFF. Full variable domain (outside the CDR3, taken from reference TRBV5-1 and TRBJ2-1): KAGVTQTPRYLIKTRGQQVTLSCSPISGHRSVSWYQQTPGQGLQFLFEYFSETQRNKGNFPGRFSGRQFSNSRSEMNVSTLELGDSALYLCASSLQGAVSYNEQFFGPGTRLTVL.

This chain uses TRBV11-3 with TRBJ2-5; 11 bases are shared with TRBD2. The CDR3 covers 17 residues. CDR1 is SGHNT, CDR2 YENEEA, per germline. Trimming at V came to 5 bases and at J to 2 bases, leaving 10 bases not matched to a gene. The CDR3 sequence: CASSTHVTSGTQETQYF. CDR3 DNA sequence: TGTGCCAGCAGCACCCATGTGACTAGCGGGACGCAAGAGACCCAGTACTTC.

V is TRBV9 and J is TRBJ2-2; TRBD1 aligns across 12 bases. The V and J ends lost 4 bases and 6 bases, in that order; junction bases with no gene match: 10. The CDR3 extends over 17 amino acids. Germline CDR1 reads SGDLS; CDR2 reads YYNGEE. The CDR3 protein is CASSPNPGQGAAGELFF. CDR3 sequence (DNA): TGTGCCAGCAGCCCTAACCCGGGACAGGGGGCTGCCGGGGAGCTGTTTTTT. The entire variable domain, with the rest obtained from reference TRBV9 and TRBJ2-2, is as follows: DSGVTQTPKHLITATGQRVTLRCSPRSGDLSVYWYQQSLDQGLQFLIQYYNGEERAKGNILERFSAQQFPDLHSELNLSSLELGDSALYFCASSPNPGQGAAGELFFGEGSRLTVL.

The chain employs TRBV7-9 and TRBJ2-3, with D perhaps TRBD1 (5 bases). With 5 bases removed from V and 5 bases from J, the gap between germline ends came to 11 bases. The CDR3 has 13 residues. Germline CDR1 SEHNR, CDR2 FQNEAQ (reference sequence). The CDR3 region has the DNA TGTGCCAGCAGCAGGGGCTCGGGAGATACGCAGTATTTT. Its protein is CASSRGSGDTQYF.

The rearrangement uses TRBV19 and TRBJ2-5; TRBD2 matches at 8 bases. CDR1 is LNHDA and CDR2 is SQIVND in the germline V gene (reference sequence). The CDR3 consists of 14 residues. V shed 3 bases, J shed 2 bases, and the junction held 2 bases outside the gene matches. Written as DNA, the CDR3 is TGTGCCAGTAGTATCAGCGGGAGTCAAGAGACCCAGTACTTC. As protein: CASSISGSQETQYF.

The chain links TRBV5-5 to TRBJ2-7; perhaps TRBD1 as D (5 bases). CDR1 is SGHKS, CDR2 YYEKEE, per germline (reference sequence). Between the trimmed V and J ends, which lost 1 base and 3 bases, there was a span of 8 bases. This CDR3 has 13 residues. The CDR3 DNA reads as TGTGCCAGCAGCTTGCAGGGCGTCTACGAGCAGTACTTC. It encodes CASSLQGVYEQYF.

This chain uses TRBV4-2 with TRBJ1-1; 12 positions agree with TRBD1. CDR3 length equals 15 residues. Per germline, CDR1 LGHNA and CDR2 YNFKEQ. With 0 bases clipped from V and 7 bases from J, the junction kept 3 bases outside the gene matches. CDR3 DNA sequence: TGTGCCAGCAGCCAAGATGGGACAGGGGGCATTGAAGCTTTCTTT. Translated, it gives CASSQDGTGGIEAFF.

The V call is TRBV2, the J call TRBJ2-1; 12 bases align to TRBD2. There are 17 residues in the CDR3. V trimming: 6 bases; J trimming: 4 bases; junction bases outside the gene matches: 10. CDR1 and CDR2 (germline): SNHLY, FYNNEI. CDR3 sequence: CASRIGLAGIFYNEQFF. The CDR3 DNA is TGTGCCAGCAGGATCGGACTAGCGGGAATTTTTTACAATGAGCAGTTCTTC.

The chain joins TRBV4-1 to TRBJ2-2; maybe TRBD2 (6 bases). There are 16 residues in the CDR3. Germline lookup yields CDR1 MGHRA and CDR2 YSYEKL. The germline V and J ends were trimmed by 1 base and 1 base, with 10 bases remaining between them. The CDR3 DNA follows: TGCGCCAGCAGCCAAGTCACTAGCCAGAACACCGGGGAGCTGTTTTTT. Amino acid sequence: CASSQVTSQNTGELFF.

The rearrangement links TRBV19 to TRBJ2-1, with 9 bases matching TRBD2. CDR3 length: 15 amino acids. The germline V gene has CDR1 LNHDA and CDR2 SQIVND (reference sequence). V was pared by 3 bases and J by 7 bases, with 7 bases of the junction left unmatched. The CDR3 reads CASSIGAGGVNEQFF. The CDR3 nucleotides read TGTGCCAGTAGTATCGGGGCGGGAGGGGTGAATGAGCAGTTCTTC.

This clone was seen a handful of times. This chain connects TRBV11-2 to TRBJ2-2; 10 bases line up with TRBD2. Germline CDR1 is SGHAT and CDR2 is FQNNGV. The CDR3 runs to 17 residues. The V gene end was trimmed by 4 bases and the J gene end by 6 bases; junction bases not matched to a gene: 11. The CDR3: CASSSSRSGRAPGELFF. The CDR3 bases are TGTGCCAGCAGCTCCTCTAGGAGCGGGAGGGCCCCCGGGGAGCTGTTTTTT. The full variable domain, in which reference TRBV11-2 and TRBJ2-2 provide the parts outside the CDR3, is EAGVAQSPRYKIIEKRQSVAFWCNPISGHATLYWYQQILGQGPKLLIQFQNNGVVDDSQLPKDRFSAERLKGVDSTLKIQPAKLEDSAVYLCASSSSRSGRAPGELFFGEGSRLTVL.

The chain has TRBV19 and TRBJ2-7; TRBD2 matches at 15 bases. Germline V CDR1 and CDR2: LNHDA, SQIVND (reference sequence). Germline trimming cut 4 bases from V and 6 bases from J; bases unmatched to any gene: 7. This CDR3 is 16 amino acids long. CDR3 amino acids: CASSKGPGLAGGEQYF. The CDR3, as DNA: TGTGCCAGTAGTAAGGGGCCGGGACTAGCGGGAGGCGAGCAGTACTTC. The whole variable domain, remainder taken from reference TRBV19 and TRBJ2-7, is DGGITQSPKYLFRKEGQNVTLSCEQNLNHDAMYWYRQDPGQGLRLIYYSQIVNDFQKGDIAEGYSVSREKKESFPLTVTSAQKNPTAFYLCASSKGPGLAGGEQYFGPGTRLTVT.

The rearrangement links TRBV6-6 to TRBJ1-1; TRBD1 aligns across 7 bases. This CDR3 has 13 amino acids. The ends lost 6 bases at V and 1 base at J; junction bases unmatched: 2. Germline V lookup: CDR1 MNHNY, CDR2 SVGAGI (reference sequence). CDR3 amino acids: CASSGTANTEAFF. CDR3 nucleotide sequence: TGTGCCAGCAGCGGGACAGCGAACACTGAAGCTTTCTTT.

V usage is TRBV19 and J usage is TRBJ1-5; 7 bases are shared with TRBD1. The V gene end was trimmed by 3 bases and the J gene end by 4 bases; junction bases not matched to a gene: 3. Per germline, CDR1 LNHDA and CDR2 SQIVND (reference sequence). The CDR3 contains 14 residues. The CDR3, as DNA: TGTGCCAGTAGTATCTTACAGGGGAATCAGCCCCAGCATTTT. This encodes CASSILQGNQPQHF.

J is TRBJ1-1 and V is TRBV10-2; TRBD1 agrees at 7 bases. V trimming: 4 bases; J trimming: 2 bases; junction bases outside the gene matches: 7. This CDR3 region has 15 residues. CDR1 WSHSY and CDR2 SAAADI come from the germline V gene. This chain's CDR3 is CASSGGTAANTEAFF. Written as DNA, the CDR3 is TGCGCCAGCAGTGGGGGGACAGCTGCCAACACTGAAGCTTTCTTT.

This chain links TRBV6-5 with TRBJ1-1; TRBD1 matches 9 bases. V shed 5 bases, J shed 4 bases, and the junction held 5 bases outside the gene matches. This CDR3 region has 14 residues. Germline assignment: CDR1 MNHEY and CDR2 SVGAGI. The CDR3: CASSVNRGLTEAFF. CDR3 sequence (DNA): TGTGCCAGCAGTGTGAACAGGGGGCTCACTGAAGCTTTCTTT.

The chain recombines TRBV28 with TRBJ2-7; 14 positions agree with TRBD2. The CDR3 is 17 amino acids. Germline V gene sequence: CDR1 MDHEN, CDR2 SYDVKM. Trimming at V came to 6 bases and at J to 3 bases, leaving 10 bases not matched to a gene. CDR3 nucleotides: TGTGCCAGCAGCCTCCACCGCGGGACTAGCGGGAGCTACGAGCAGTACTTC. Amino acid sequence: CASSLHRGTSGSYEQYF.